This T cell receptor (beta chain) was captured by sequencing in a study of control samples from healthy donors and cancer patients. Measured with immunoSEQ multiplex PCR; TCRdb has only the in-frame clones, and not every one. The sample has roughly 100,000 clones, around four fifths seen once. The V and J ends lost 10 bases and 7 bases, in that order; junction bases with no gene match: 16. In germline, CDR1 is SGHAT, CDR2 FQNNGV. This CDR3 region has 15 residues. Sequencing was performed on blood. This chain joins TRBV11-2 and TRBJ2-3; 8 bases match TRBD2. The receptor was isolated from a woman between 50 and 59 years old in good health. CDR3 loop: CATSAEAGVLNTQYF. The CDR3, as DNA: TGTGCCACTTCCGCGGAAGCGGGGGTTTTGAATACGCAGTATTTT.